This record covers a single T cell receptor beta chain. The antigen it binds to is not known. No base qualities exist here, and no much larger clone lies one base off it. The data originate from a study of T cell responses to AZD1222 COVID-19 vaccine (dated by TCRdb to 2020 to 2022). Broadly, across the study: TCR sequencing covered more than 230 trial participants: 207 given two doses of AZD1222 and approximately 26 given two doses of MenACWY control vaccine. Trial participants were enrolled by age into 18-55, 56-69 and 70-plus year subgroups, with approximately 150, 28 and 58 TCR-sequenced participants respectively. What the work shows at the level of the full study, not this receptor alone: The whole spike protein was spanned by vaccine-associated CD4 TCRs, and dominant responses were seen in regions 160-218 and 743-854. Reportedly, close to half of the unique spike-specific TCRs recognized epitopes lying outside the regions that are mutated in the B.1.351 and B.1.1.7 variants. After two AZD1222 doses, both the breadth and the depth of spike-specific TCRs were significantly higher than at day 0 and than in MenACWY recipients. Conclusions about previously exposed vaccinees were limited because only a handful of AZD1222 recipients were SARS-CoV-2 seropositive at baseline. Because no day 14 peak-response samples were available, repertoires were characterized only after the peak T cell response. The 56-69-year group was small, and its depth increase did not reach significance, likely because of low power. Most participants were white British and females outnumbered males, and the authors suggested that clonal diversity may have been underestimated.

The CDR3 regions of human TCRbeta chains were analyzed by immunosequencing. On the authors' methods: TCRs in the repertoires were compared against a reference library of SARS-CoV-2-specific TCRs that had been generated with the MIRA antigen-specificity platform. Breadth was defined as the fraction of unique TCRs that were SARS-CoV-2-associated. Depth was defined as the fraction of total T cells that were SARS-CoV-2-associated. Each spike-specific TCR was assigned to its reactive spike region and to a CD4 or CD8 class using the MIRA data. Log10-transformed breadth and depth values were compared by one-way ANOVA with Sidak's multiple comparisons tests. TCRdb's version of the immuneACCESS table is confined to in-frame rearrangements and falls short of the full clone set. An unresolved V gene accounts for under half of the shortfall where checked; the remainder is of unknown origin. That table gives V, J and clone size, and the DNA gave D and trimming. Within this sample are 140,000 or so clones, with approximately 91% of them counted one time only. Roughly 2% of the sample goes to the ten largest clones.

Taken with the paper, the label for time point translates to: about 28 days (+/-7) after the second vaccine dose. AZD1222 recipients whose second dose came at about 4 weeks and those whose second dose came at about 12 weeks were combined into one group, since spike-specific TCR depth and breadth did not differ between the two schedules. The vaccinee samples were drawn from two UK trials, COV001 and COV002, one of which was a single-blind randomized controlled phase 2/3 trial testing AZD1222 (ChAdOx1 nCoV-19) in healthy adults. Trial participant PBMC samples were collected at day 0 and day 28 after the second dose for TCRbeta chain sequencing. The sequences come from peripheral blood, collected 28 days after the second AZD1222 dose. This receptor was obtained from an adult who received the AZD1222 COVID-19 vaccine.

The DNA sequence reads TGTGCCACCAGCAGAGATGCTGAAAAACTGTTTTTT. This sequence encodes CATSRDAEKLFF. The chain uses TRBV15 and TRBJ1-4, with the identity of the D gene unclear. CDR1 LNHNV and CDR2 YYDKDF were looked up in the germline V gene (reference sequence). The V and J ends are trimmed by 0 bases and 7 bases, leaving 3 bases between them. The CDR3 starts with the cysteine, ends with the phenylalanine, and has 12 residues. The sequence is cut down to CDR3 DNA, 36 bases in frame from base 1. The full variable domain, with segments outside the CDR3 supplied by the reference TRBV15 and TRBJ1-4 proteins, appears as DAMVIQNPRYQVTQFGKPVTLSCSQTLNHNVMYWYQQKSSQAPKLLFHYYDKDFNNEADTPDNFQSRRPNTSFCFLDIRSPGLGDTAMYLCATSRDAEKLFFGSGTQLSVL.